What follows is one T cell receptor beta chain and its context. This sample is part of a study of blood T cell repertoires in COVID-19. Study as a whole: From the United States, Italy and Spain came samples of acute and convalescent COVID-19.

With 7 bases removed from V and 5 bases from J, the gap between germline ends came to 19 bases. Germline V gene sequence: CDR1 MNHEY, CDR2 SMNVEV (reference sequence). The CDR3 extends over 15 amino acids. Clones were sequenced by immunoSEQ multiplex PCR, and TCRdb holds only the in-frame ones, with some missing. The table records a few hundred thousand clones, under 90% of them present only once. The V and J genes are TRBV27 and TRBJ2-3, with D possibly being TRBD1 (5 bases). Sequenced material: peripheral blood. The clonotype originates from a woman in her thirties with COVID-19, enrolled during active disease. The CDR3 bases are TGTGCCAGCAAACAGAGCAGGGCGCCCTTAGATACGCAGTATTTT. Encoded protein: CASKQSRAPLDTQYF.